This TCR beta chain was retrieved from a study of T cells in Graves' hyperthyroidism and ophthalmopathy (dated by TCRdb to the late 2010s). As for the study more broadly: Peripheral blood samples were taken at initial diagnosis, before any treatment was given. TCR V-J signatures able to tell the groups apart were searched for in a discovery cohort of more than 90 patients, of whom over 40 had Graves' ophthalmopathy and roughly 57 had stable Graves' hyperthyroidism. An independent validation cohort of fewer than 20 hyperthyroidism patients and 17 patients who later progressed to ophthalmopathy tested prospective prediction of ophthalmopathy. For training and testing, the roughly 93 patients in the discovery cohort were randomly divided in a 7:3 ratio. In more than five Graves' hyperthyroidism patients, the study also compared T-cell repertoires from thyroid tissue with T-cell repertoires from blood. Following sampling, methimazole starting at 30 mg daily was given to hyperthyroidism patients, and high-dose intravenous methylprednisolone was given to ophthalmopathy patients. The paper describes TCR Vbeta CDR3 sequencing of around 140 peripheral blood samples, made up of 43 ophthalmopathy patients, 70 to 75 hyperthyroidism patients and 17 progressor patients. Results and caveats for the whole study, not just this receptor: Most expanded thyroid clonotypes (frequency above 0.001) were also detected in blood, suggesting blood repertoires may reflect thyroid immune responses. In validation, the model predicted progression to ophthalmopathy with approximately 71% sensitivity and about 73% specificity, a median of about six months before onset. In cross-validation, a model built on a 13 V-J signature told ophthalmopathy apart from stable hyperthyroidism with approximately 90% sensitivity and approximately 81% specificity, and in testing the same model reached 80%/75%. No statistical method was used to set the sample size in advance, and investigators knew the group allocation.

Graves' hyperthyroidism was defined as stable when no progression to ophthalmopathy occurred over 18 months of follow-up. The hyperthyroidism patients were between 18 and 65 years old and newly diagnosed, with a disease duration of less than 2 months. Exclusion was applied to patients with uncontrolled infections, other autoimmune diseases, pregnancy or lactation. Diagnoses were based on clinical symptoms, serum thyroxine and TRAb, thyroid ultrasound and orbital computed tomography. PBMCs were isolated from about 10 ml of fresh peripheral blood by Ficoll-Paque density gradient centrifugation. Total RNA was extracted using Trizol reagent, and RNA quality was assessed on an Agilent 2100 Bioanalyzer. This clonotype has a handful of counts. Its recognized antigen is unknown. No qualities accompany the bases; no much larger clone lies one base away. Per the germline V gene, SQVTM is the CDR1 and ANQGSEA is the CDR2. The CDR3 spans 10 residues, from the cysteine through the phenylalanine. Of all the DNA, just the CDR3 is kept, 30 bases in frame from base 1. The junction shows trimming of 5 bases on V and 9 bases on J, and the gene matches do not reach 3 bases of it.

The TCR beta CDR3 regions were amplified from RNA transcripts. The TCR CDR3 was subjected to a first round of RT-PCR using the HTBI primer set and the Qiagen OneStep RT-PCR kit. The libraries were constructed in a second round of multiplex PCR and then size-selected and purified. Paired-end sequencing of the libraries was performed with 100 bp reads on an Illumina HiSeq2000. The paper's data handling went like this. SOAPnuke was used to process the raw data, throwing out any read that contained adapters or uncalled bases, had a mean Phred below 15, or lacked an exact constant-primer or identifier match. COPE v1.2.5 was used to merge the high-quality paired reads, and each unique nucleotide sequence was defined as a clonotype. Clonotypes were aligned to IMGT TRBV, TRBD and TRBJ reference segments using MiTCR v1.1. The analysis included only V-J combinations with a frequency above 0.0001, which together covered 99.2% of the repertoires. A TCS score was defined as the ratio between F50 (clonal expansion) and ExV (chaos), using BLOSUM62-based TCRdist between CDR3 peptides within each V-J. Welch's t-statistics and random forest reduced several hundred V-J features to 10 to 15, which were used in a naive Bayes classifier (R e1071). TCRdb itself trimmed the public reads at Q25 with fastp, ran MiXCR and retained productive beta chains. Each entry is one CDR3 protein sequence, shown with its most common DNA and genes. The V and J calls and clone size come from TCRdb's table, not from the authors' own analysis. Across this sample there are a few hundred thousand distinct CDR3 sequences, with just under 25% seen only once. Less than 75% of the sample goes to the ten largest clones.

The chain is encoded by TRBV29-1 joined to TRBJ2-7; 8 junctional bases match TRBD2. The material sequenced was blood. The TCR originated in a man between 50 and 59 years old with Graves' hyperthyroidism. The CDR3 region has the sequence CSVREGAQYF. The nucleotides are TGCAGCGTTCGGGAGGGTGCGCAGTACTTC.